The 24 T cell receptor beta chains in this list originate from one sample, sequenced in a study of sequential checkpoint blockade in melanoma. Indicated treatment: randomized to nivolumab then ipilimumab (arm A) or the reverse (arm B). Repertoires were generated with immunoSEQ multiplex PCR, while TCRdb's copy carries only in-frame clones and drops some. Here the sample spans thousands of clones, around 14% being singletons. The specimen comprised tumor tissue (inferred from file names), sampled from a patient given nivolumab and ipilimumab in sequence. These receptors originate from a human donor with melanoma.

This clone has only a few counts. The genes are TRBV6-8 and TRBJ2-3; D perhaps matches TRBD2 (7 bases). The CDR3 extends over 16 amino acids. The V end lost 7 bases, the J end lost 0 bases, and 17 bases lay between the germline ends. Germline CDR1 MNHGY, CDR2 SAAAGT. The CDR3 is CASTPGGFTSTDTQYF. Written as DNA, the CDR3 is TGTGCCAGCACCCCGGGGGGCTTTACTAGCACAGATACGCAGTATTTT.

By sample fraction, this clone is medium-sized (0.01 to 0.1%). CDR3 DNA: TGTGCCAGCAGTTACTCCTCGGGACAGGGGAAAGCTTTCTTT. This translates into CASSYSSGQGKAFF. The V call is TRBV6-8, the J call TRBJ1-1, with 10 bases identical to TRBD1. With V trimmed by 0 bases and J by 9 bases, 4 bases remained unmatched. Germline CDR1 and CDR2: MNHGY and SAAAGT. The CDR3 spans 14 residues.

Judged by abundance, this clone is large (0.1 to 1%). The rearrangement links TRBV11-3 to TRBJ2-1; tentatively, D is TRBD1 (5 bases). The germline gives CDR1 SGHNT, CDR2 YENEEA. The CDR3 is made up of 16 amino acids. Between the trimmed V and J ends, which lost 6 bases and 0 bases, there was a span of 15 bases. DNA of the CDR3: TGTGCCAGCAGTAGCACGGACACCTCCTCCTACAATGAGCAGTTCTTC. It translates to CASSSTDTSSYNEQFF.

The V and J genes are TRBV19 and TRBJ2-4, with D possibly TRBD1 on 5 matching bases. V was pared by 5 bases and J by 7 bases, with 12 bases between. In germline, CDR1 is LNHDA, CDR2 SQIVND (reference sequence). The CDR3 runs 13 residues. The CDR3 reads CASSPQGTNIQYF. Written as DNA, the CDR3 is TGTGCCAGTAGTCCCCAGGGTACGAACATTCAGTACTTC. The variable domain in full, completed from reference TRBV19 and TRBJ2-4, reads DGGITQSPKYLFRKEGQNVTLSCEQNLNHDAMYWYRQDPGQGLRLIYYSQIVNDFQKGDIAEGYSVSREKKESFPLTVTSAQKNPTAFYLCASSPQGTNIQYFGAGTRLSVL.

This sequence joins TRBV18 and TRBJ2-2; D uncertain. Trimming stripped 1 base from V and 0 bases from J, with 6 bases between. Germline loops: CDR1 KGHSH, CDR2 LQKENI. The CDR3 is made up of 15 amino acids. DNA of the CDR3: TGTGCCAGCTCACCACGTGGGCCGAACACCGGGGAGCTGTTTTTT. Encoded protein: CASSPRGPNTGELFF. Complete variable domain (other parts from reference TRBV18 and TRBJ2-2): NAGVMQNPRHLVRRRGQEARLRCSPMKGHSHVYWYRQLPEEGLKFMVYLQKENIIDESGMPKERFSAEFPKEGPSILRIQQVVRGDSAAYFCASSPRGPNTGELFFGEGSRLTVL.

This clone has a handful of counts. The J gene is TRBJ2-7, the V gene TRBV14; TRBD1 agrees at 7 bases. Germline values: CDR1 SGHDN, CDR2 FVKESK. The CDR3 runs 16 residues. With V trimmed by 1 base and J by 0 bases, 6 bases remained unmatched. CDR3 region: CASSQGLRQGSYEQYF. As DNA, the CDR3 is TGTGCCAGCAGCCAAGGCTTGAGACAGGGCTCCTACGAGCAGTACTTC.

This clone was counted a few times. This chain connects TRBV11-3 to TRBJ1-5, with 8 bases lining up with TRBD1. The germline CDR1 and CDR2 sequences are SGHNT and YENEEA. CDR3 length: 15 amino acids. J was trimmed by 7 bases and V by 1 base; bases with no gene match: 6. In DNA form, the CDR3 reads TGTGCCAGCAGCTTAGTGTCACAGGGGGGGCAGCCCCAGCATTTT. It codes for CASSLVSQGGQPQHF.

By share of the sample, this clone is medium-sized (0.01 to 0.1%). CDR3 amino acids: CASSLGGRLSYEQYF. The CDR3 DNA reads TGTGCCAGCAGCTTGGGTGGGCGGCTCTCCTACGAGCAGTACTTC. The chain uses TRBV11-3 and TRBJ2-7; D is uncertain. V dropped 3 bases and J dropped 0 bases, with 12 bases sitting between them. The germline V gene encodes CDR1 SGHNT and CDR2 YENEEA. The CDR3 is 15 amino acids.

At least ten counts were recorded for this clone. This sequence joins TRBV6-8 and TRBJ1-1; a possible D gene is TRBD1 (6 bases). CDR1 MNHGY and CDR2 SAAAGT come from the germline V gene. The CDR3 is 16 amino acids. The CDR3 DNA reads TGTGCTACCACGACCCCCGGCCGGTTAGGGGGCACTGAAGCTTTCTTT. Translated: CATTTPGRLGGTEAFF.

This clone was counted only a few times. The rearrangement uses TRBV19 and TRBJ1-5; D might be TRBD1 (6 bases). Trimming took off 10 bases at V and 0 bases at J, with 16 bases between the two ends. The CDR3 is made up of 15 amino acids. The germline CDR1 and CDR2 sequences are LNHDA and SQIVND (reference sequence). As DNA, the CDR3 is TGTGCCACGTCCGGGGGAGGGGGTAGCAATCAGCCCCAGCATTTT. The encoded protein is CATSGGGGSNQPQHF.

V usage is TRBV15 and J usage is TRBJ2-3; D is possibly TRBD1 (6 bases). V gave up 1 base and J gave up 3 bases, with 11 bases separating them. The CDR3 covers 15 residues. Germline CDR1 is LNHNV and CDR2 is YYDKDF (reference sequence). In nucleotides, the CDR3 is TGTGCCACCAGCAGAGGGACAGCTCCTACAGATACGCAGTATTTT. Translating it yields CATSRGTAPTDTQYF.

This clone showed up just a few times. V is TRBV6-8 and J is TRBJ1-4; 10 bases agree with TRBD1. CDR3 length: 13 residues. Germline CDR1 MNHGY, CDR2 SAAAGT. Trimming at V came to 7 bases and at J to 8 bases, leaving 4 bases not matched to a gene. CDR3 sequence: CASTGTGVEKLFF. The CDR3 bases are TGTGCCAGCACCGGGACAGGGGTCGAAAAACTGTTTTTT.

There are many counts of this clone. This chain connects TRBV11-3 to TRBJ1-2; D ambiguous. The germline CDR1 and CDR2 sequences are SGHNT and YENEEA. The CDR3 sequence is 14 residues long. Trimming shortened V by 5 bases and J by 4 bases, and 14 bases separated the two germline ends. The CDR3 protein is CASSVGLLGYGYTF. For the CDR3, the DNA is TGTGCCAGCAGCGTTGGGCTGTTGGGCTATGGCTACACCTTC.

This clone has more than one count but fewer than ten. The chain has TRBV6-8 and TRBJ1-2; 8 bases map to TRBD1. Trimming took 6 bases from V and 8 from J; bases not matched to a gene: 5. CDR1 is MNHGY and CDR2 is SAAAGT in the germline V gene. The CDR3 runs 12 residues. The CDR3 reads CASSGQGRGYTF. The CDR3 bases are TGTGCCAGCAGCGGACAGGGCAGAGGCTACACCTTC.

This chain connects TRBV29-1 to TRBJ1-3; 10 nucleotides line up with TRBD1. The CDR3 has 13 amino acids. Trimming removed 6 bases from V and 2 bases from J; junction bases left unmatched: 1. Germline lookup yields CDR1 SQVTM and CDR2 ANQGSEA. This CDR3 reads CSVGTGAGNTIYF. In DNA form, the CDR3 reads TGCAGCGTGGGGACAGGGGCTGGAAACACCATATATTTT.

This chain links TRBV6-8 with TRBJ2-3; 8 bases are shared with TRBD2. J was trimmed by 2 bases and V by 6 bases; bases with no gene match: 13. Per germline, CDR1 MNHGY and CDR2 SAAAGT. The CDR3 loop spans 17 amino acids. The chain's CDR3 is CASSLLRSGGYTDTQYF. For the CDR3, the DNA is TGTGCCAGCAGCTTACTCCGAAGCGGGGGCTACACAGATACGCAGTATTTT.

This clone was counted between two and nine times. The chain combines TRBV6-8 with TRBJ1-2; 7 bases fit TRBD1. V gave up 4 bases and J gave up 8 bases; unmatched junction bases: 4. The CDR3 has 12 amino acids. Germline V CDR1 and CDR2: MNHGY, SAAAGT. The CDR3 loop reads CASSFTGDGYTF. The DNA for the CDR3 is TGTGCCAGCAGTTTCACAGGGGACGGCTACACCTTC.

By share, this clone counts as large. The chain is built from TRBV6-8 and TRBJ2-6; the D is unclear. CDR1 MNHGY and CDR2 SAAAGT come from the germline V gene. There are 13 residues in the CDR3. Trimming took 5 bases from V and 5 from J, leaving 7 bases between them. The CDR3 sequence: CASSPAWANVLTF. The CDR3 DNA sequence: TGTGCCAGCAGTCCCGCCTGGGCCAACGTCCTGACTTTC.

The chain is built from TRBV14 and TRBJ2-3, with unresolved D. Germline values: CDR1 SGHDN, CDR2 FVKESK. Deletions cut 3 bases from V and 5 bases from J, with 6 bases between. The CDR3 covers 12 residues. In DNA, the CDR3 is TGTGCCAGCAGCCAGAACAGAGATACGCAGTATTTT. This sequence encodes CASSQNRDTQYF.

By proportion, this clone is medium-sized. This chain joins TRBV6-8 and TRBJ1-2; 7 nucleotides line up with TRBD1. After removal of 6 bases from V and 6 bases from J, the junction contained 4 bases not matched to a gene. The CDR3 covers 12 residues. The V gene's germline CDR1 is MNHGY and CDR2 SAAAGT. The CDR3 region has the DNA TGTGCCAGCAGAACCGGGACAGATGGCTACACCTTC. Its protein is CASRTGTDGYTF.

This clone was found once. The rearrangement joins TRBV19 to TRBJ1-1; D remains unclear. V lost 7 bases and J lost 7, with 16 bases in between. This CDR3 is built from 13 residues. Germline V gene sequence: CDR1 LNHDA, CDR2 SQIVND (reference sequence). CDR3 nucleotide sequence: TGTGCCAGTAAGAGCAGCCTTAAGGGTGAAGCTTTCTTT. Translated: CASKSSLKGEAFF.

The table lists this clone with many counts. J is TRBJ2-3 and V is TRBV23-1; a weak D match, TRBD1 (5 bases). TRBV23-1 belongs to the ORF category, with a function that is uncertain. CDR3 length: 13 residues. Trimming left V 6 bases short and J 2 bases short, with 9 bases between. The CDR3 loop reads CASSVGHTDTQYF. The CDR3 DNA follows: TGCGCCAGCAGCGTCGGACACACAGATACGCAGTATTTT.

The CDR3 nucleotides read TGTGCCAGCAGCCCTGACAGGAACTATGGCTACACCTTC. This sequence encodes CASSPDRNYGYTF. The V and J genes are TRBV9 and TRBJ1-2; weak D call: TRBD1 (6 bases). The germline V gene has CDR1 SGDLS and CDR2 YYNGEE. The CDR3 runs to 13 residues. V lost 4 bases and J 2 bases, leaving 9 bases between the germline ends.

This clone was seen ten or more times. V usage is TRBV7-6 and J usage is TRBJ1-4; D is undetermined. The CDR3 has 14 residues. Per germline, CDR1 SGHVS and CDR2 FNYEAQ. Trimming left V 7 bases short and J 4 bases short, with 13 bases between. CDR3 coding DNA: TGTGCCAGCACCTTCTTAGCTGGTAATGAAAAACTGTTTTTT. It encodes CASTFLAGNEKLFF.